The source of this T cell receptor (beta chain) is a study of memory B cells and T cells in multiple sclerosis. General observations from the study: Shared clonotype counts depended on differing compartment clone-set sizes and were normalized.

The V end lost 5 bases, the J end lost 1 base, and 13 bases lay between the germline ends. The CDR3 has 15 amino acids. The germline V gene has CDR1 SGDLS and CDR2 YYNGEE. Data came from immunoSEQ multiplex PCR; TCRdb stores just in-frame clones and leaves some out. The table has about 32,000 clones, roughly 82% seen once. A few counts support this clone. The antigen remains unidentified. Separate sequencing covered autoproliferating (CFSE-dim) and non-proliferating (CFSE-high) T cells from stimulus-free culture. Roughly 4.8x10^7 CFSE-labeled PBMCs were cultured around seven days unstimulated, then replicate wells were pooled. The PBMCs received about 0.51 uM CFSE and serum-free culture with no added stimuli.

The chain uses TRBV9 and TRBJ1-5, with D tentatively TRBD1 (6 bases). The sequence was obtained from a human donor with multiple sclerosis. Sequenced material: PBMCs from blood kept in culture. The CDR3 reads CASSPGTLSNQPQHF. Written as DNA, the CDR3 is TGTGCCAGCAGTCCTGGGACATTAAGCAATCAGCCCCAGCATTTT.